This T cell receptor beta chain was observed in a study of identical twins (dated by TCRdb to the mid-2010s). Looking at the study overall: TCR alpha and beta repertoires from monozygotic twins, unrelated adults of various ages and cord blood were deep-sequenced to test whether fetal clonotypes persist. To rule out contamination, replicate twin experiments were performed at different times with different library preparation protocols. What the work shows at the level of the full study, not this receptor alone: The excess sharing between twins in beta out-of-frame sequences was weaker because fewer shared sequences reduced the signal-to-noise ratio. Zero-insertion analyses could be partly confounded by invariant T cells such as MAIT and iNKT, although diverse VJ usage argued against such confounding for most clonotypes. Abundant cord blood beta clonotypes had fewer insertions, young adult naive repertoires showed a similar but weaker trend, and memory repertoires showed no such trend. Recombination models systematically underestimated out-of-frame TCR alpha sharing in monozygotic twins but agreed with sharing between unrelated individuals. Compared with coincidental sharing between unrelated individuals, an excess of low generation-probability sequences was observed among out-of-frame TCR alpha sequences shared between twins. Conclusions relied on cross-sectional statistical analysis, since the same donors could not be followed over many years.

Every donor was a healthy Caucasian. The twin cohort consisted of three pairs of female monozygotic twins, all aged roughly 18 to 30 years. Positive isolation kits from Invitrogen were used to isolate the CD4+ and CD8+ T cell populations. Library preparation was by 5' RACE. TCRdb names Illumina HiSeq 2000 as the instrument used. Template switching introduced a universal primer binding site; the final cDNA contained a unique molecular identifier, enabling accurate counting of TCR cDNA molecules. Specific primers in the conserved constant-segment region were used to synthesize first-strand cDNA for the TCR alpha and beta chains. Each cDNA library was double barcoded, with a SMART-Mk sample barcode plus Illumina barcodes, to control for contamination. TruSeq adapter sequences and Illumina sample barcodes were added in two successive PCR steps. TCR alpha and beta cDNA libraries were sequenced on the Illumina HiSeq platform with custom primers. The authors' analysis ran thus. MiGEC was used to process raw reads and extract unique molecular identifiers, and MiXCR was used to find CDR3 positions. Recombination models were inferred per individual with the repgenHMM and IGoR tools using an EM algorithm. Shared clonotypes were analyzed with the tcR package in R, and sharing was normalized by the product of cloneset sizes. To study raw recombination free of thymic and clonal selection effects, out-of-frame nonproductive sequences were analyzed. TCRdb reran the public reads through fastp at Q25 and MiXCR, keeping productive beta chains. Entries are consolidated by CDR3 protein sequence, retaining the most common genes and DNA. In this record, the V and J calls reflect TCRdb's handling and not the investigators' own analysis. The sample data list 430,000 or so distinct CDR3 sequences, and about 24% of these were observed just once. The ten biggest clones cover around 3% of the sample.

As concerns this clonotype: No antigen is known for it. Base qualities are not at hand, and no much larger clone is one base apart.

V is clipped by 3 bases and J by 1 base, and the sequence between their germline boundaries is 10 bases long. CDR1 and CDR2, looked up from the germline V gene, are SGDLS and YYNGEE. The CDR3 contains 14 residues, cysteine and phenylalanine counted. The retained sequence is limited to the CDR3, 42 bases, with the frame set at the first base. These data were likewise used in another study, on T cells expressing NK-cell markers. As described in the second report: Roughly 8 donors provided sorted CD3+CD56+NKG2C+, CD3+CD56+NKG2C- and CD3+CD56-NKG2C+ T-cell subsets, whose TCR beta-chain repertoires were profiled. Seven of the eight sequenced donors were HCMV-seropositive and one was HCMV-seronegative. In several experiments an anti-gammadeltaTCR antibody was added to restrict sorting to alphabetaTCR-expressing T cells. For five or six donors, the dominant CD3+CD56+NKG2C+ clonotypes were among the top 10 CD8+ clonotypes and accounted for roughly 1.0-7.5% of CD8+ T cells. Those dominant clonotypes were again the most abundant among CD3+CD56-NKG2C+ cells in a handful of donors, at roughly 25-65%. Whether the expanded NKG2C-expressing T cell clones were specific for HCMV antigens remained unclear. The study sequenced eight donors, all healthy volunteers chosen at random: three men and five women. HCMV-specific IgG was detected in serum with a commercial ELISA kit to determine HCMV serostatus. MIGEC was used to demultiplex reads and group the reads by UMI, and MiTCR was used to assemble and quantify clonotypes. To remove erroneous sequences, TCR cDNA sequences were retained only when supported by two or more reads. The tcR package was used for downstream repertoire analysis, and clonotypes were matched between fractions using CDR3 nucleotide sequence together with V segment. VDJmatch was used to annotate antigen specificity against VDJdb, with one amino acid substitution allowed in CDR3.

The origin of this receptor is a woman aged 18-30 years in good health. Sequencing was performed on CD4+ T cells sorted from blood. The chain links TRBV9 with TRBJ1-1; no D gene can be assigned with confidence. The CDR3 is CASSALPQNTEAFF. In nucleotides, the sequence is TGTGCCAGCAGCGCTTTACCGCAGAACACTGAAGCTTTCTTT.